This TCR beta chain appears in the sequencing data of a study of OX40 agonist ivuxolimab in advanced cancers. The study, taken as a whole, reports: Those patients achieving a partial response at 0.1-3.0 mg/kg showed among the lowest clonal expansion.

Concerning this clone: Its antigen is unidentified.

Trimming removed 4 bases at V and 4 bases at J, with 1 base between. The CDR3 sequence is 10 residues long. Germline V gene data show CDR1 as SNHLY and CDR2 as FYNNEI. The protocol was immunoSEQ multiplex PCR, while the TCRdb copy is restricted to in-frame clones and leaves out a portion. The table lists around 67,000 clones, approximately 90% of them singletons. The receptor was derived from an adult with an advanced solid tumor such as melanoma, head and neck, liver or kidney cancer. The sample here was CD4+ or CD8+ T cells sorted from blood, taken in a trial of the OX40 agonist ivuxolimab. This rearrangement joins TRBV2 to TRBJ2-5; no clear D gene. Here the CDR3 DNA reads TGTGCCAGCAGTGGAGAGACCCAGTACTTC. It specifies CASSGETQYF.